The source of this TCR beta chain is a study of cytomegalovirus exposure and HLA in healthy donors (dated by TCRdb to about 2017). Study-wide context: An earlier analysis of some 620 of the donors reported roughly 300 Gb of sequence data and around 110 million unique TCR beta sequences obtained from roughly 170 million T cells. An early release that covered 500 to 800 HLA-typed donors contained approximately 320 gigabases of sequencing data and 70 million to 100 million unique TCR sequences. Among the approximately 420 genotyped donors, around 79% belonged to the genetic ancestry cluster associated with self-reported Caucasian donors. The study aimed to test whether cataloging public T cell receptors could reveal signatures of past pathogen exposure. The T cell repertoires of some 670 subjects were profiled by immunosequencing and related to cytomegalovirus serostatus. In addition to the first cohort of roughly 670 subjects, a separate validation cohort of 130 or so different subjects was used. High-throughput TCR immunosequencing, statistical association of individual TCRs with disease status, and machine learning were combined to predict cytomegalovirus infection status. To study patterns of TCR occurrence, a later analysis re-analyzed previously published TCR beta repertoires from 600 to 750 donors and added high-resolution HLA genotyping. Rather than drawing on any new phenotypic data, the later analysis identified candidate immune exposures from TCR beta sequences and the way those sequences occurred across donors. An earlier analysis of several hundred of the donors used high-throughput TCR beta sequencing to judge whether each TCR beta V gene segment behaved as functional or pseudogenic. Donor age, sex, ethnicity and CMV serostatus were compiled together with the repertoire data. In a later genetic analysis, genome-wide SNP genotypes for about 65% of the roughly 700 donors were used, and that subset was treated as a discovery cohort. All discovery cohort repertoires had been generated using a single sequencing platform. Both class I and class II loci were covered by HLA typing, at four-digit resolution. The number of typed donors differed by locus: about 620-640 for A, B, C, DRB1 and DQB1; 522 for DQA1; 606 for DPA1; and 400 to 480 for DPB1. A few DR-DQ haplotypes were handled as single units for association and clustering because linkage in the cohort was strong. Across 398 genotyped donors of the cohort, an average of roughly 250,000 unique TCR beta nucleotide sequences per donor were sequenced, and roughly 20% of those sequences were non-productive. The research as a whole found: Across donors, most TCR sequences were observed very rarely, whereas some public TCRs were present in many individuals. In both the original and validation cohorts, the classifier was reported to diagnose cytomegalovirus status with high specificity and sensitivity. Correlated functional status among segregating V segments might reflect linkage disequilibrium, but an unknown experimental factor could not be ruled out. In a later analysis, HLA-associated TCR beta chains were found to be more clonally expanded and to have lower generation probabilities than equally common non-associated chains. In vitro tests confirmed that a few of the cytomegalovirus-associated TCR beta chains recognize cytomegalovirus antigens. A further reported finding was that TCR beta sequences accurately predicted the HLA-A and HLA-B alleles for most subjects in the first cohort. Because some donors lacked HLA typing at each locus, the association tests relied only on the typed subset. In a later analysis, TCR association rates were found to vary across HLA loci, with the most associated TCRs seen for DRB1 alleles and the fewest for HLA-C alleles. Because the 87-base-pair reads could not distinguish some IMGT-functional V segments, including TRBV6-2 and TRBV6-3, those segments were excluded. When HLA alleles, especially DR and DQ, strongly co-occurred, attributing TCR associations to individual alleles was difficult. According to the authors, the approach could potentially be generalized to other disease states and immunological phenotypes. The earlier analysis of some 540 of the donors excluded fewer than 20 rarely observed V segments, including chromosome 9 orphons, because counts were too low. This cohort had only TCR beta chains sequenced, and the lack of alpha or paired-chain data limited which features could be detected. An earlier analysis of 587 of the donors showed that most TCR beta V segments appeared in productive rearrangements either about 90% or about 30% of the time, which broadly matched IMGT annotations. The study gave a list of 150 to 200 TCR beta chains associated with cytomegalovirus. At a false discovery rate of 0.05, a later analysis linked 15,000 to 20,000 TCR beta sequences to specific HLA alleles. A cluster of highly shared sequence variants was judged likely to represent a technical artifact of the sequencing pipeline. A later genetic analysis associated a missense DCLRE1C variant with V-gene and J-gene trimming of TCR beta chains, and an independent cohort replicated the association. According to a later analysis, most CMV-associated TCR beta chains appeared to be HLA-restricted, and the HLA associations seemed to be driven largely by CMV exposure. For the cohort, immune exposure information was limited to CMV serostatus. The presence/absence analyses assumed that sequencing depth was roughly uniform across donors, and that assumption may not be true. According to a later analysis, parvovirus B19, influenza, CMV and Epstein-Barr virus appeared linked to several top co-occurrence clusters. Compared with the roughly 720-donor mean, donors in an Asian-associated ancestry cluster had fewer N-insertions in productive TCRs, according to a later genetic analysis.

The cohort consisted of some 670 healthy bone marrow donors. Cohort members were all nominally healthy when sampled, although unrecorded immune exposures were likely present. The donor was CMV seropositive and belonged to the group of 250 to 300 seropositive cohort members. A peripheral blood sample was collected from each donor, and TCR beta sequencing was performed on peripheral blood mononuclear cells. The Qiagen DNeasy Blood Extraction Kit was used to extract genomic DNA from the blood cell samples. The library was made by the immunoSEQ multiplex PCR assay. For the multiplex PCR, a mixture combining 60 forward primers for TCR Vbeta segments and 13 reverse primers for TCR Jbeta segments was used. The CDR3 region of rearranged TCR beta genes was amplified from genomic DNA by a multiplex PCR assay. The Illumina HiSeq System was used to sequence the amplified TCR beta libraries as 87-base-pair reads. The study's processing was this. A later analysis counted tens of millions of unique TCR beta chains across the 550 to 800 repertoires, and approximately 11 million of these chains were shared by at least two donors. A nearest-neighbor algorithm error-corrected the raw reads and collapsed the reads into unique sequences, merging closely related sequences to remove PCR and sequencing errors. V, D and J gene segments were assigned by aligning CDR3 sequences to IMGT reference sequences. For a sequence to be retained, at least a six-nucleotide match to both a V gene segment and a J gene segment was required. A rearrangement was called productive if the CDR3 had no stop codons and remained in frame with V and J, and every other rearrangement was called non-productive. CDR3 was defined according to IMGT convention as the region running from the second conserved V-encoded cysteine to the conserved J-encoded phenylalanine. The earlier analysis of about 620 of the donors excluded sequences that lacked an unambiguous match to a single V gene segment. In an earlier analysis of 500 to 750 of the donors, V segments were called functional above 56.7% productive rearrangements and were called segregating when the between-donor standard deviation exceeded 5%. A statistical classification framework was built for diagnosing cytomegalovirus status from the catalog of TCR beta chain sequences. V and J gene assignment, in a later analysis, came from comparing TCR nucleotide sequences with IMGT/GENE-DB human TR gene sequences. The TCRdist pipeline was used in a later analysis to assign CDR3 sequences and most-parsimonious VDJ recombination scenarios. In a later analysis, each TCR beta chain was defined by its CDR3 amino acid sequence together with its V-gene family, and reads lacking a unique V-gene family were excluded. To address suspected cross-contamination and a sequencing artifact, a later analysis removed roughly 640 highly shared, low-generation-probability nucleotide sequences. For each public chain, a later analysis derived a clonal expansion index from normalized ranks of inferred template counts within each repertoire. In a later analysis, generation probabilities were computed using a VDJ recombination model fitted to out-of-frame rearrangements, and the results were checked against IGoR. Hypergeometric tests were used in a later analysis to score TCR-TCR, TCR-HLA and TCR-CMV co-occurrence, with a repertoire-size bias correction applied to the TCR pairs. False discovery rates were estimated in a later analysis by permuting HLA or CMV assignments 20 times. A later analysis grouped co-occurring TCRs with DBSCAN, adding TCRdist sequence similarity when clustering within HLA-allele-positive subsets. For co-occurrence clustering, repertoires with fewer than 30,000 or more than 120,000 public chains were excluded, along with roughly 5 repertoires with anomalous nucleotide sharing. The immuneACCESS repertoire file appears here via TCRdb, limited to in-frame rearrangements. These files lack a portion of the clones; in checked studies, under half of the deficit traces to unresolved V genes, and the cause of the others is not known. That table gives V, J and clone size, and the DNA gave D and trimming. Here the sample has roughly 120,000 clones; around 80% occur a single time. Of the sample, approximately 13% falls within the top ten clones.

From its cysteine to its phenylalanine, the CDR3 spans 16 amino acids. The sequence is cut down to CDR3 DNA, 48 bases in frame from base 1. The germline V gene sets CDR1 to SGHAT and CDR2 to FQNNGV. The germline V and J ends show losses of 3 bases and 1 base respectively, and no gene match explains 8 bases of the junction. Points on this clone: Its target antigen remains unknown. The input lacks base qualities; no much larger clone sits a single base away.

Sequenced sample: PBMCs. Rearrangement joined TRBV11-2 to TRBJ1-1, with TRBD1 identical over 7 junction bases. This clonotype was sampled from a woman between 55 and 75 years old in good health and CMV-seropositive. CDR3 loop: CASSFTGVSSNTEAFF. The nucleotides are TGTGCCAGCAGCTTTACAGGGGTTTCTTCGAACACTGAAGCTTTCTTT.